Listed below are T cell receptor beta chains from one sample, sequenced in a study of identical twins. TCRdb processed the 5' RACE reads anew with MiXCR; each CDR3 protein has one entry. This table holds approximately 600,000 distinct CDR3 sequences, around 7.5% found once. The same data also went into a second study, on yellow fever vaccine responses in identical twins.

The sequenced sample was PBMCs. The source is a woman younger than 30 in good health. The CDR3 runs from the conserved cysteine through the conserved F or W. The order of the fields is J gene, D gene, V gene, clone size, CDR3 protein, CDR3 DNA. D genes are given only for firm matches. A row's size may be missing; if present it is once, few, many or a size class.

j_call: TRBJ2-7; d_call: .; v_call: TRBV7-8; clone_size: many; cdr3_aa: CASSLTSGTVHYEQYF; cdr3_nt: TGTGCCAGCAGCTTAACCTCCGGGACCGTTCACTACGAGCAGTACTTC
j_call: TRBJ2-2; d_call: TRBD1; v_call: TRBV7-6; clone_size: many; cdr3_aa: CASSQESGGVTGELFF; cdr3_nt: TGTGCCAGCTCCCAGGAGTCAGGGGGCGTTACCGGGGAGCTGTTTTTT
j_call: TRBJ2-5; d_call: TRBD1; v_call: TRBV25-1; clone_size: few; cdr3_aa: CASSEFVTGRLATQYF; cdr3_nt: TGTGCCAGCAGTGAATTTGTGACAGGGCGGTTGGCGACCCAGTACTTC
j_call: TRBJ1-1; d_call: TRBD1; v_call: TRBV2; clone_size: many; cdr3_aa: CASSPDRPVNTEAFF; cdr3_nt: TGTGCCAGCAGTCCGGACAGGCCCGTGAACACTGAAGCTTTCTTT
j_call: TRBJ2-2; d_call: .; v_call: TRBV9; clone_size: .; cdr3_aa: CASSVGAVNTGELFF; cdr3_nt: TGTGCCAGCAGCGTAGGGGCGGTGAACACCGGGGAGCTGTTTTTT
j_call: TRBJ2-6; d_call: .; v_call: TRBV28; clone_size: few; cdr3_aa: CASSPASPGVGANVLTF; cdr3_nt: TGTGCCAGCAGTCCAGCAAGCCCAGGTGTTGGGGCCAACGTCCTGACTTTC
j_call: TRBJ2-6; d_call: TRBD1; v_call: TRBV4-1; clone_size: few; cdr3_aa: CASSTHRDRVLSGANVLTF; cdr3_nt: TGCGCCAGCAGCACACACCGGGACAGGGTACTCTCTGGGGCCAACGTCCTGACTTTC
j_call: TRBJ1-5; d_call: .; v_call: TRBV20-1; clone_size: .; cdr3_aa: CSASLHPGGNQPQHF; cdr3_nt: TGCAGTGCTAGCTTACATCCCGGTGGCAATCAGCCCCAGCATTTT
j_call: TRBJ2-1; d_call: .; v_call: TRBV7-2; clone_size: many; cdr3_aa: CASSLVFGNNEQFF; cdr3_nt: TGTGCCAGCAGCTTAGTATTCGGAAACAATGAGCAGTTCTTC
j_call: TRBJ1-1; d_call: .; v_call: TRBV12-3/TRBV12-4; clone_size: .; cdr3_aa: CASSFGFNAEAFF; cdr3_nt: TGTGCCAGCAGTTTCGGGTTCAACGCTGAAGCTTTCTTT
j_call: TRBJ1-6; d_call: .; v_call: TRBV3-1; clone_size: .; cdr3_aa: CASSQSTVMSSPLHF; cdr3_nt: TGTGCCAGCAGCCAATCCACGGTGATGTCCTCACCCCTCCACTTT